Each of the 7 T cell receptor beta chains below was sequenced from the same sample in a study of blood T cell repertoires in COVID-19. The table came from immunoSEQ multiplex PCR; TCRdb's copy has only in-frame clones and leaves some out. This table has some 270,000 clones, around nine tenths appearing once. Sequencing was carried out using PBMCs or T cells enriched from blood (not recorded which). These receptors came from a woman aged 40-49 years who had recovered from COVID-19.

This CDR3 is CASSLATGTTYEQYF. CDR3 nucleotides: TGTGCCAGCAGCTTAGCGACGGGGACTACCTACGAGCAGTACTTC. The chain is built from TRBV7-2 and TRBJ2-7; 7 nucleotides line up with TRBD2. The CDR3 length is 15 residues. CDR1 and CDR2 from the germline V gene are SGHTA and FQGNSA. The V gene end was trimmed by 0 bases and the J gene end by 2 bases; junction bases not matched to a gene: 4.

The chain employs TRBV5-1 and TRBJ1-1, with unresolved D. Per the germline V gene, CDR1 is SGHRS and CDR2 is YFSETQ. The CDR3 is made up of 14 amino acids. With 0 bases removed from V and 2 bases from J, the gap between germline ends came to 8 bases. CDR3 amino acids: CASSLVRDNTEAFF. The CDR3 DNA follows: TGCGCCAGCAGCTTGGTACGGGATAACACTGAAGCTTTCTTT.

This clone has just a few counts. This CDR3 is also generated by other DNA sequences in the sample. This CDR3 reads CASSLDGGPYEQYF. The CDR3 region has the DNA TGTGCCAGCAGCTTGGACGGGGGTCCCTACGAGCAGTACTTC. This rearrangement joins TRBV11-2 to TRBJ2-7; possibly TRBD2 for D (6 bases). Between the trimmed V and J ends, which lost 3 bases and 2 bases, there was a span of 11 bases. Germline V gene data show CDR1 as SGHAT and CDR2 as FQNNGV. This CDR3 has 14 amino acids.

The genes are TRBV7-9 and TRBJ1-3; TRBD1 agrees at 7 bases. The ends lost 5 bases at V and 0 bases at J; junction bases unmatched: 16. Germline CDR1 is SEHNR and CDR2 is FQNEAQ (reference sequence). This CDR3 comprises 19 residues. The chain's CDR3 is CASSRTGQVKKLSGNTIYF. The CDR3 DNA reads TGTGCCAGCAGCAGAACCGGACAGGTCAAAAAGCTCTCTGGAAACACCATATATTTT.

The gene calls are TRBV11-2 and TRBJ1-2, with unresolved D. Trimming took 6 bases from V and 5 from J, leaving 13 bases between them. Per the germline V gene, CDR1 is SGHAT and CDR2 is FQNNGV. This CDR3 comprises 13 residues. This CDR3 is CASSTEGLYGYTF. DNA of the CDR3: TGTGCCAGCAGTACCGAGGGCCTATATGGCTACACCTTC.

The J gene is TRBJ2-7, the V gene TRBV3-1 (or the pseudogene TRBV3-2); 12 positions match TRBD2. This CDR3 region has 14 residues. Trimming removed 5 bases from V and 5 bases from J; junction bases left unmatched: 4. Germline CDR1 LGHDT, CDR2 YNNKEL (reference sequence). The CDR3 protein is CASSTRLAGDEQYF. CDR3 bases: TGTGCCAGCAGCACCCGACTAGCGGGGGACGAGCAGTACTTC.

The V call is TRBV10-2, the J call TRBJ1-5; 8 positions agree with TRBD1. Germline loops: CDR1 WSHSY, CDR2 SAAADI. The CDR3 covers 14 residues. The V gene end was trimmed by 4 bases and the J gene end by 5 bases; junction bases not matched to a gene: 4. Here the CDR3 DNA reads TGCGCCAGCAGTGGGGCGGGACAGGATCAGCCCCAGCATTTT. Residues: CASSGAGQDQPQHF.